This TCR beta chain was identified during a study of OX40 agonist ivuxolimab in advanced cancers. Turning to the study itself: In this cohort, patients received ivuxolimab, an agonistic anti-OX40 (CD134) antibody. Dose-escalation patients suffered from hepatocellular carcinoma, melanoma, renal cell or head and neck cancer. Partial responses occurred in Three dose-escalation patients, one with hepatocellular carcinoma and two with cutaneous melanoma. Whole-study findings and limits: In the expanded peripheral T cells, antigen specificity was never determined.

This clone came up a few times. Its antigen is undetermined. TCRdb's table, derived via immunoSEQ multiplex PCR, lists solely in-frame clones and lacks some. This table holds some 72,000 clones, about 84% found once. This TCR was recovered from an adult with an advanced solid tumor such as melanoma, head and neck, liver or kidney cancer. The sample here was CD4+ or CD8+ T cells sorted from blood, taken in a trial of the OX40 agonist ivuxolimab.

In DNA, the CDR3 is TGTGCCTGCTCCAGGGGGAGCAATCAGCCCCAGCATTTT. Protein sequence: CACSRGSNQPQHF. The chain uses TRBV30 and TRBJ1-5; 7 bases fit TRBD1. Looked up from germline, CDR1 is GTSNPN and CDR2 is SVGIG (reference sequence). CDR3 length: 13 residues. J gave up 1 base and V 6 bases, and 3 bases lay outside the gene matches.